This T cell receptor beta chain appears in the sequencing data of a study of cytomegalovirus exposure and HLA in healthy donors. Broader study findings: TCR beta sequences reportedly predicted most subjects' HLA-A and HLA-B alleles accurately. Among donors in an Asian-associated ancestry cluster, a later analysis reportedly found fewer N-insertions than the roughly 700-donor mean.

Germline CDR1 reads SGHRS; CDR2 reads YFSETQ. The CDR3 spans 13 residues. The V gene end was trimmed by 4 bases and the J gene end by 6 bases; junction bases not matched to a gene: 3. As for this clone: Its antigen is undetermined.

PCR involved 60 Vbeta and 13 Jbeta primers. TCRdb's table, derived via immunoSEQ multiplex PCR, lists solely in-frame clones and lacks some. The sample carries around 130,000 clones, roughly 85% recorded once. The sequenced sample consisted of PBMCs. The V and J genes are TRBV5-1 and TRBJ2-2, with 7 bases fitting TRBD1. The TCR sequence derives from a woman aged 25 to 45 in good health and CMV-seropositive. CDR3 residues: CASSPDRPGELFF. DNA of the CDR3: TGCGCCAGCAGCCCGGACAGGCCCGGGGAGCTGTTTTTT. Looking up the rest from reference TRBV5-1 and TRBJ2-2 gives the full variable domain: KAGVTQTPRYLIKTRGQQVTLSCSPISGHRSVSWYQQTPGQGLQFLFEYFSETQRNKGNFPGRFSGRQFSNSRSEMNVSTLELGDSALYLCASSPDRPGELFFGEGSRLTVL.